This TCR beta chain was found in a study of blood T cell repertoires in COVID-19. Study in general: Samples came from the United States, Italy and Spain, spanning acute and convalescent COVID-19. Sources were T cells, B-cell-depleted T cells, or PBMCs; the material itself was cDNA or gDNA.

The CDR3 is 19 residues long. Per the original methods: Amplified reference gene primers provided the basis for estimating nucleated cell counts. TCRdb keeps only in-frame clones here, not all; method: immunoSEQ multiplex PCR. V and J calls and clone size are as listed in that table; D and trimming were resolved from the DNA. The sample yields fewer than 200,000 clones, around three quarters seen once. The chain links TRBV21-1 to TRBJ1-4. TRBV21-1 is noted as a pseudogene. The TCR was taken from a man aged 70-80 years with active or convalescent COVID-19. The specimen was peripheral blood. The CDR3 coding sequence is TGTGCCAGCAGCAAAGAGACCAGAACTAGAGAAGCAACTAATGAAAAACTGTTTTTT. This translates into CASSKETRTREATNEKLFF.